This TCR beta chain was identified during a study of chemoradiotherapy in HPV16-positive cancers. Details on this clone: Its antigen is undetermined.

TCRdb's copy holds only in-frame clones and misses some; the assay was immunoSEQ multiplex PCR. The data show about 6,900 clones, with 75% to 90% seen just once and approximately 10% held by the top ten. General study findings and limits: Non-HPV-specific T cells did not expand in tumors during treatment, whereas candidate HPV-specific clones and E7-related motifs did. HPV-responsive T-cell expansion during chemoradiotherapy was linked to improved recurrence-free survival in HPV16-positive patients.

This CDR3 contains 14 residues. V lost 6 bases to trimming and J lost 9 bases, with 18 bases between them. Germline V gene sequence: CDR1 SNHLY, CDR2 FYNNEI. Over chemoradiotherapy, repertoires were sampled more than once. Sequenced here: tumor tissue, sampled from a patient who underwent chemoradiotherapy. This sequence originates from a human donor with HPV-associated anogenital cancer. The chain carries TRBV2 and TRBJ1-5; a possible D gene is TRBD1 (5 bases). CDR3 region: CASRGDSPTPPQHF. The DNA of the CDR3 is TGTGCCAGCAGGGGAGACAGCCCCACTCCGCCCCAGCATTTT.